These 18 T cell receptor beta chains originate from one sample sequenced in a study of T cell responses to AZD1222 COVID-19 vaccine. TCRdb's table, derived via immunoSEQ multiplex PCR, lists solely in-frame clones and lacks some. The sample holds 90,000 to 120,000 clones, about 90% seen once. Sequences were derived from peripheral blood, sampled on day 0 of AZD1222 vaccination. The source of these receptors is an adult in good health.

The gene calls are TRBV7-9 and TRBJ2-7; a weak D match, TRBD2 (6 bases). This CDR3 comprises 16 residues. From germline, CDR1 is SEHNR and CDR2 FQNEAQ (reference sequence). Trimming removed 4 bases at V and 2 bases at J, with 18 bases between. In DNA, the CDR3 is TGTGCCAGCAGCTCCAACCCGGGACTGCCTCCCTACGAGCAGTACTTC. This encodes CASSSNPGLPPYEQYF.

The V gene is TRBV5-4, the J gene TRBJ2-7, with 9 bases that match TRBD2. Looked up from germline, CDR1 is SGHNT and CDR2 is YYREEE (reference sequence). The length of the CDR3 is 15 residues. V shed 2 bases, J shed 2 bases, and the junction held 5 bases outside the gene matches. The DNA for the CDR3 is TGTGCCAGCAGCTTTGGCGGGGGGGGTACCTACGAGCAGTACTTC. As protein: CASSFGGGGTYEQYF. The full variable domain, rest sourced from reference TRBV5-4 and TRBJ2-7, is ETGVTQSPTHLIKTRGQQVTLRCSSQSGHNTVSWYQQALGQGPQFIFQYYREEENGRGNFPPRFSGLQFPNYSSELNVNALELDDSALYLCASSFGGGGTYEQYFGPGTRLTVT.

This clone was seen only once. The chain is built from TRBV7-9 and TRBJ1-5; D call uncertain. The length of the CDR3 is 12 residues. V was pared by 3 bases and J by 7 bases, with 7 bases between. Germline-derived CDR1 and CDR2 are SEHNR and FQNEAQ (reference sequence). CDR3 residues: CASSFYQQPQHF. The DNA for the CDR3 is TGTGCCAGCAGCTTTTATCAGCAGCCCCAGCATTTT.

The chain carries TRBV14 and TRBJ1-6; D remains unclear. Germline CDR1 is SGHDN and CDR2 is FVKESK. The CDR3 is made up of 12 amino acids. The V end lost 3 bases, the J end lost 14 bases, and 11 bases lay between the germline ends. CDR3 DNA sequence: TGTGCCAGCAGCCAGGGTGGAGGTACCCTCCACTTT. It specifies CASSQGGGTLHF. Full variable domain (remainder filled in from reference TRBV14 and TRBJ1-6): EAGVTQFPSHSVIEKGQTVTLRCDPISGHDNLYWYRRVMGKEIKFLLHFVKESKQDESGMPNNRFLAERTGGTYSTLKVQPAELEDSGVYFCASSQGGGTLHFGNGTRLTVT.

The chain couples TRBV7-6 to TRBJ1-6, with D unresolved. Trimming shortened V by 5 bases and J by 10 bases, and 18 bases separated the two germline ends. The CDR3 extends over 15 amino acids. Germline CDR1 and CDR2: SGHVS and FNYEAQ. CDR3 residues: CASSAQLAGGSPLHF. The CDR3 DNA sequence: TGTGCCAGCAGCGCACAGCTCGCGGGTGGATCACCCCTCCACTTT. Drawing the rest from reference TRBV7-6 and TRBJ1-6, the complete variable domain is GAGVSQSPRYKVTKRGQDVALRCDPISGHVSLYWYRQALGQGPEFLTYFNYEAQQDKSGLPNDRFSAERPEGSISTLTIQRTEQRDSAMYRCASSAQLAGGSPLHFGNGTRLTVT.

V usage is TRBV7-2 and J usage is TRBJ1-5, with 7 bases lining up with TRBD1. This CDR3 is built from 15 residues. With V trimmed by 2 bases and J by 6 bases, 7 bases remained unmatched. CDR1 SGHTA and CDR2 FQGNSA come from the germline V gene. Here the CDR3 reads CASSLWPGGIQPQHF. The CDR3 DNA reads as TGTGCCAGCAGCTTATGGCCAGGGGGTATTCAGCCCCAGCATTTT.

The gene calls are TRBV19 and TRBJ1-1; D unclear. Germline lookup yields CDR1 LNHDA and CDR2 SQIVND (reference sequence). This CDR3 is built from 15 residues. The V end lost 3 bases, the J end lost 5 bases, and 16 bases lay between the germline ends. CDR3 residues: CASSIGALTSTEAFF. In DNA, the CDR3 is TGTGCCAGTAGTATTGGTGCGCTGACCTCGACTGAAGCTTTCTTT. Filled out from reference TRBV19 and TRBJ1-1, the complete variable domain reads DGGITQSPKYLFRKEGQNVTLSCEQNLNHDAMYWYRQDPGQGLRLIYYSQIVNDFQKGDIAEGYSVSREKKESFPLTVTSAQKNPTAFYLCASSIGALTSTEAFFGQGTRLTVV.

This clone occurred once. CDR3 amino acids: CASSLSGTGITGELFF. In DNA, the CDR3 is TGTGCCAGCAGCTTGTCCGGGACAGGGATCACCGGGGAGCTGTTTTTT. V gene TRBV7-8 combines with J gene TRBJ2-2, with 9 bases that match TRBD1. The CDR3 runs 16 residues. V was clipped by 3 bases and J by 4 bases; unmatched bases: 6. CDR1 is SGHVS and CDR2 is FQNEAQ in the germline V gene.

The J gene is TRBJ2-7, the V gene TRBV6-2 or TRBV6-3; no firm D call. The V and J ends lost 5 bases and 3 bases respectively, with 8 bases between them. There are 12 residues in the CDR3. The germline CDR1 and CDR2 sequences are MNHEY and SVGEGT. CDR3 sequence (DNA): TGTGCCAGCAGTACACTTCTCTACGAGCAGTACTTC. It codes for CASSTLLYEQYF.

The rearrangement joins TRBV28 to TRBJ1-2, with D possibly being TRBD1 (6 bases). Trimming removed 8 bases at V and 0 bases at J, with 13 bases between. This CDR3 contains 14 residues. CDR1 is MDHEN, CDR2 SYDVKM, per germline. The CDR3 here is CASSPGTTNYGYTF. In DNA, the CDR3 is TGTGCCAGCTCCCCCGGGACAACTAACTATGGCTACACCTTC.

The chain employs TRBV28 and TRBJ2-7; D is unresolved. Germline CDR1 and CDR2: MDHEN and SYDVKM. The CDR3 length is 14 residues. Trimming removed 2 bases at V and 2 bases at J, with 10 bases between. The CDR3 DNA reads as TGTGCCAGCAGTTTAGGCGGAAGGGCCTACGAGCAGTACTTC. Translated: CASSLGGRAYEQYF.

The chain carries TRBV7-2 and TRBJ1-1; D is undetermined. The length of the CDR3 is 14 residues. The V gene lost 1 base and the J gene lost 3 bases, with 9 bases spanning the gap. Per germline, CDR1 SGHTA and CDR2 FQGNSA. The CDR3 DNA sequence: TGTGCCAGCAGCTTAGTTCAGGACCACACTGAAGCTTTCTTT. Translating gives CASSLVQDHTEAFF.

The chain employs TRBV6-1 and TRBJ1-1, with 9 bases that match TRBD1. The CDR3 length is 19 residues. CDR1 and CDR2 (germline): MNHNS, SASEGT. V shed 1 base, J shed 1 base, and the junction held 13 bases outside the gene matches. CDR3 sequence reads: CASSEDLRTGVVGNTEAFF. DNA of the CDR3: TGTGCCAGCAGTGAAGACCTGAGGACAGGGGTAGTTGGGAACACTGAAGCTTTCTTT.

The rearrangement links TRBV7-2 to TRBJ1-2; D is uncertain. Per the germline V gene, CDR1 is SGHTA and CDR2 is FQGNSA. Deletions cut 5 bases from V and 5 bases from J, with 6 bases between. The CDR3 extends over 11 amino acids. The CDR3 sequence is CASSPPYGYTF. Written as DNA, the CDR3 is TGTGCCAGCAGCCCCCCTTATGGCTACACCTTC.

This chain connects TRBV27 to TRBJ2-6; 7 bases map to TRBD1. Germline V gene sequence: CDR1 MNHEY, CDR2 SMNVEV (reference sequence). CDR3 length: 19 residues. After removal of 5 bases from V and 0 bases from J, the junction contained 13 bases not matched to a gene. The CDR3 DNA sequence: TGTGCCAGCAGTATTAACGACAGGGTTTCCCTCTCTGGGGCCAACGTCCTGACTTTC. Amino acids: CASSINDRVSLSGANVLTF.

In this sample, this clone turned up a few times. The chain links TRBV6-5 to TRBJ2-5; no clear D. Germline V CDR1 and CDR2: MNHEY, SVGAGI. Trimming pared 6 bases from V and 4 bases from J, leaving 18 bases between. The CDR3 length is 15 residues. The CDR3 is CASRPSTRLGETQYF. The CDR3 DNA sequence: TGTGCCAGCAGACCGTCTACTCGGTTGGGAGAGACCCAGTACTTC.

This clone showed up just once. This chain uses TRBV7-2 with TRBJ2-7; 11 bases match TRBD2. Germline loops: CDR1 SGHTA, CDR2 FQGNSA. V was clipped by 5 bases and J by 5 bases; unmatched bases: 11. The CDR3 runs 16 residues. The chain's CDR3 is CASSTATSGVVHEQYF. CDR3 bases: TGTGCCAGCAGCACGGCGACTAGCGGGGTTGTCCACGAGCAGTACTTC.

The chain has TRBV18 and TRBJ2-7; D remains unclear. Germline V gives CDR1 KGHSH, CDR2 LQKENI. The CDR3 is 14 residues long. V lost 0 bases to trimming and J lost 5 bases, with 11 bases between them. This CDR3 is CASSPPVGSHEQYF. In DNA, the CDR3 is TGTGCCAGCTCACCACCTGTAGGGTCCCACGAGCAGTACTTC.